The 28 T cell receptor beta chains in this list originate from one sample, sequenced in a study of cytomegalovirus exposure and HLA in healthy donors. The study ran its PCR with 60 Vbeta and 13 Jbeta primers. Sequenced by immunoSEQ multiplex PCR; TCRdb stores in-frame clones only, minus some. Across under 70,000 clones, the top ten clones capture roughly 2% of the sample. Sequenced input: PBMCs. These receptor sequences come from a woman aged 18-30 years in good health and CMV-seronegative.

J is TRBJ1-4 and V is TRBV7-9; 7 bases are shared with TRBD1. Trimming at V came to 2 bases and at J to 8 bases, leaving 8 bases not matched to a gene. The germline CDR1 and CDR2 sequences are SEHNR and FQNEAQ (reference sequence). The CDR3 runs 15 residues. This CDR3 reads CASSLYRGLREKLFF. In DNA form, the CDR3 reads TGTGCCAGCAGCTTATACAGGGGTTTAAGGGAAAAACTGTTTTTT. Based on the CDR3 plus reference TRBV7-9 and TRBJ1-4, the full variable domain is DTGVSQNPRHKITKRGQNVTFRCDPISEHNRLYWYRQTLGQGPEFLTYFQNEAQLEKSRLLSDRFSAERPKGSFSTLEIQRTEQGDSAMYLCASSLYRGLREKLFFGSGTQLSVL.

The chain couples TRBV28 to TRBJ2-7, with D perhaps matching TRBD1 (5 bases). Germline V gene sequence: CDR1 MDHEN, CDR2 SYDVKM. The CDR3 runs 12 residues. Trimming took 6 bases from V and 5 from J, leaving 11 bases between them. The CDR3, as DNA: TGTGCCAGCAGGTTACAGGAAAACGAGCAGTACTTC. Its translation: CASRLQENEQYF. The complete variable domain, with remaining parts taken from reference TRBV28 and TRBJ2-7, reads DVKVTQSSRYLVKRTGEKVFLECVQDMDHENMFWYRQDPGLGLRLIYFSYDVKMKEKGDIPEGYSVSREKKERFSLILESASTNQTSMYLCASRLQENEQYFGPGTRLTVT.

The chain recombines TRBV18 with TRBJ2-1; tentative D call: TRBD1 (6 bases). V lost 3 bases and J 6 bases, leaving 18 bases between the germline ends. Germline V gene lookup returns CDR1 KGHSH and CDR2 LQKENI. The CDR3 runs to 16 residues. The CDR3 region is CASSPKEQQGFNEQFF. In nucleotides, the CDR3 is TGTGCCAGCTCACCGAAAGAACAACAGGGATTCAATGAGCAGTTCTTC. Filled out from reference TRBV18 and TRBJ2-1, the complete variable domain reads NAGVMQNPRHLVRRRGQEARLRCSPMKGHSHVYWYRQLPEEGLKFMVYLQKENIIDESGMPKERFSAEFPKEGPSILRIQQVVRGDSAAYFCASSPKEQQGFNEQFFGPGTRLTVL.

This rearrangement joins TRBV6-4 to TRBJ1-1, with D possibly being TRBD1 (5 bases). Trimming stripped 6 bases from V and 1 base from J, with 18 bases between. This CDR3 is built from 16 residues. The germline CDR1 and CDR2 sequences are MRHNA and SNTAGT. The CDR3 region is CASSRRDSRPNTEAFF. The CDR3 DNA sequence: TGTGCCAGCAGCCGCCGGGACTCAAGGCCGAACACTGAAGCTTTCTTT.

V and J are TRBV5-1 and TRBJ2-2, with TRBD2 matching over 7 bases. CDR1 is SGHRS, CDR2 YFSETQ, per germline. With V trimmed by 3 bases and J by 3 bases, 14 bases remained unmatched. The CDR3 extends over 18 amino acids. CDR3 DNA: TGCGCCAGCAGCTCCCTGGGACTGGCGGGAGAGTACACCGGGGAGCTGTTTTTT. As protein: CASSSLGLAGEYTGELFF.

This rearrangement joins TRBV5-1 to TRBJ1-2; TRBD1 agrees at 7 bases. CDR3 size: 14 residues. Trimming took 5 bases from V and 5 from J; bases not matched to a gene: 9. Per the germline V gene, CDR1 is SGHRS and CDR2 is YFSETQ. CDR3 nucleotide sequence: TGCGCCAGCAGTCCCGGTCCAGGGGGTTATGGCTACACCTTC. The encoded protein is CASSPGPGGYGYTF.

CDR3 in amino acids: CASSMVTDDNEQFF. The CDR3 DNA follows: TGTGCCAGTAGTATGGTGACAGACGACAATGAGCAGTTCTTC. This rearrangement joins TRBV19 to TRBJ2-1; TRBD1 is a possible D gene (5 bases). V was clipped by 3 bases and J by 5 bases, with 11 bases between them. The CDR3 loop spans 14 amino acids. The germline V gene has CDR1 LNHDA and CDR2 SQIVND (reference sequence).

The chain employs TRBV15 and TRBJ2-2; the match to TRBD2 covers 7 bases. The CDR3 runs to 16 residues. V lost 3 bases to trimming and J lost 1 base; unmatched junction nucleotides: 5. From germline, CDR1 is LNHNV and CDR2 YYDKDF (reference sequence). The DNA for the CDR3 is TGTGCCACCAGCAGCTATGGACTAGTGAACACCGGGGAGCTGTTTTTT. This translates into CATSSYGLVNTGELFF.

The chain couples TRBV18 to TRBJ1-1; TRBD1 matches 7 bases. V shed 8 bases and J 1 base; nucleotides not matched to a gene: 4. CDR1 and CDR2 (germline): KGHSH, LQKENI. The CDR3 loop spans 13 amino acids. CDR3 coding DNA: TGTGCCAGCGCCGGACAGGCGAACACTGAAGCTTTCTTT. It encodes CASAGQANTEAFF.

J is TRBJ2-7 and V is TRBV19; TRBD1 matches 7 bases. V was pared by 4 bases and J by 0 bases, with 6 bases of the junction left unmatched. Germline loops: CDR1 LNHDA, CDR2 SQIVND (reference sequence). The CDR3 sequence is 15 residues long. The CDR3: CASSKGGQSSYEQYF. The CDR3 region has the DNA TGTGCCAGTAGTAAAGGGGGACAGAGCTCCTACGAGCAGTACTTC.

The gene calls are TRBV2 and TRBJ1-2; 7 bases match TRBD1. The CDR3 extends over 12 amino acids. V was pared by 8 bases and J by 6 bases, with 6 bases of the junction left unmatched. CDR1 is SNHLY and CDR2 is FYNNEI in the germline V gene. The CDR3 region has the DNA TGTGCCAGCCAACGGGACAGAGATGGCTACACCTTC. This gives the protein CASQRDRDGYTF.

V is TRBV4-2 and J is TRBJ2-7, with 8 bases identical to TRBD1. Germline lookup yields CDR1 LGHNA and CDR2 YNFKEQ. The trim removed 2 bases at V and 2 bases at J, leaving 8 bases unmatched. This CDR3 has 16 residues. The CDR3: CASSQKTGDSAYEQYF. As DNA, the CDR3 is TGTGCCAGCAGCCAAAAGACAGGGGACAGCGCCTACGAGCAGTACTTC.

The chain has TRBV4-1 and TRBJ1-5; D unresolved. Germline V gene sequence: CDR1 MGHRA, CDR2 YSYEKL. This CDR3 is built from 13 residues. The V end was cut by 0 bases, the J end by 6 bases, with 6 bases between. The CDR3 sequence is CASSQDIGQPQHF. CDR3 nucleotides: TGCGCCAGCAGCCAAGATATCGGTCAGCCCCAGCATTTT.

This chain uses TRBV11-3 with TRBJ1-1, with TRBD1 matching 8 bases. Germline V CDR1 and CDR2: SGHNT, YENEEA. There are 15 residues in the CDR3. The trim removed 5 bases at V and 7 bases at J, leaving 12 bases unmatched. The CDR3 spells CASSPGQAFAYEAFF. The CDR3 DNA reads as TGTGCCAGCAGCCCGGGACAGGCTTTCGCCTATGAAGCTTTCTTT.

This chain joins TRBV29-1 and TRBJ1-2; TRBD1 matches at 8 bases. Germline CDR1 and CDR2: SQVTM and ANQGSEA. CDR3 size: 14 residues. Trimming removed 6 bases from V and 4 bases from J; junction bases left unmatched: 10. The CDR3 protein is CSVATGAPLYGYTF. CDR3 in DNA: TGCAGCGTGGCGACAGGGGCGCCCCTCTATGGCTACACCTTC.

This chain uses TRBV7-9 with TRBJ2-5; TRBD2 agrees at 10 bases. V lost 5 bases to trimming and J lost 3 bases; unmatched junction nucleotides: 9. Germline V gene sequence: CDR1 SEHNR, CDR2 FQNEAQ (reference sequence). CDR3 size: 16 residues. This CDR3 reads CASSPSGSGREETQYF. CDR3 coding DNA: TGTGCCAGCAGCCCTAGCGGGAGCGGGCGTGAAGAGACCCAGTACTTC. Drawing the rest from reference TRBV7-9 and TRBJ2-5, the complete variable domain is DTGVSQNPRHKITKRGQNVTFRCDPISEHNRLYWYRQTLGQGPEFLTYFQNEAQLEKSRLLSDRFSAERPKGSFSTLEIQRTEQGDSAMYLCASSPSGSGREETQYFGPGTRLLVL.

The CDR3 loop is CASSLGLQPATDTQYF. The CDR3 coding sequence is TGTGCCAGCAGCTTGGGACTCCAACCTGCCACAGATACGCAGTATTTT. The J gene is TRBJ2-3, the V gene TRBV5-4; D is unresolved. V was clipped by 0 bases and J by 2 bases, with 13 bases between them. CDR1 SGHNT and CDR2 YYREEE come from the germline V gene (reference sequence). The CDR3 sequence is 16 residues long.

The CDR3 DNA sequence: TGTGCCAGCGAGGGACAGGGGTCTCCCTACGAGCAGTACTTC. It yields the protein CASEGQGSPYEQYF. The rearrangement joins TRBV27 to TRBJ2-7; TRBD1 agrees at 10 bases. After removal of 8 bases from V and 2 bases from J, the junction contained 6 bases not matched to a gene. The CDR3 has 14 residues. The V gene's germline CDR1 is MNHEY and CDR2 SMNVEV (reference sequence).

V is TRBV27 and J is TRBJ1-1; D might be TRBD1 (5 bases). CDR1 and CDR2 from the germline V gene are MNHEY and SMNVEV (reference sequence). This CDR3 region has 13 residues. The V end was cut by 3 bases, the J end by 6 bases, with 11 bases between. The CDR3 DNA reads TGTGCCAGCAGTTTGGACACGGGCGCTGAAGCTTTCTTT. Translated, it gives CASSLDTGAEAFF.

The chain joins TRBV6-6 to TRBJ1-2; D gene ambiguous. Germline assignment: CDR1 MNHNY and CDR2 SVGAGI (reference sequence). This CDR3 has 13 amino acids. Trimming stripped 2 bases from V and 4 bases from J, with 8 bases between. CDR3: CASSYEEFYGYTF. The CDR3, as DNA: TGTGCCAGCAGTTACGAGGAGTTCTATGGCTACACCTTC.

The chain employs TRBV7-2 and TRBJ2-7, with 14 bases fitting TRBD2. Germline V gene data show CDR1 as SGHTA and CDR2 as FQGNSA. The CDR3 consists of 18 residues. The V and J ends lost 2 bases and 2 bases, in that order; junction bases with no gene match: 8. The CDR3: CASSLQGLAGVGAYEQYF. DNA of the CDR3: TGTGCCAGCAGCTTACAGGGACTAGCGGGGGTAGGAGCCTACGAGCAGTACTTC.

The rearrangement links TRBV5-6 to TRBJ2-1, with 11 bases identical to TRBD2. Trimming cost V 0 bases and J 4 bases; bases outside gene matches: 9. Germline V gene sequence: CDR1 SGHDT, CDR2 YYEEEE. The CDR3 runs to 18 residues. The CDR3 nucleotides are TGTGCCAGCAGCTTGGCTTCTTGGGGACTAGCGGATTACAATGAGCAGTTCTTC. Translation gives CASSLASWGLADYNEQFF.

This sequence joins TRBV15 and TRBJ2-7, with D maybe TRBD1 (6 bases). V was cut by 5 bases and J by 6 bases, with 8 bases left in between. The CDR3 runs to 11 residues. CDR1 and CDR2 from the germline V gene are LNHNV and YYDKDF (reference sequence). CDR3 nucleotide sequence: TGTGCCACCAGCTTAGGGGGCGAGCAGTACTTC. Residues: CATSLGGEQYF. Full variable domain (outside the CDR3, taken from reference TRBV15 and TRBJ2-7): DAMVIQNPRYQVTQFGKPVTLSCSQTLNHNVMYWYQQKSSQAPKLLFHYYDKDFNNEADTPDNFQSRRPNTSFCFLDIRSPGLGDTAMYLCATSLGGEQYFGPGTRLTVT.

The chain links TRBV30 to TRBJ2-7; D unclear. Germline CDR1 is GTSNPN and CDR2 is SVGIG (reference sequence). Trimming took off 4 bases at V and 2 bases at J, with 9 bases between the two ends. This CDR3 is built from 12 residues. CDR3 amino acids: CAWNRVTYEQYF. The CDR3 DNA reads TGTGCCTGGAACCGCGTGACCTACGAGCAGTACTTC.

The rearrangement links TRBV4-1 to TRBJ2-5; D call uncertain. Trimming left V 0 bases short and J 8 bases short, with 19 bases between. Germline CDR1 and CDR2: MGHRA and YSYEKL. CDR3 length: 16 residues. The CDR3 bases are TGCGCCAGCAGCCAAGATTCGGCAGCACTAAGAGAAACCCAGTACTTC. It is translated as CASSQDSAALRETQYF.

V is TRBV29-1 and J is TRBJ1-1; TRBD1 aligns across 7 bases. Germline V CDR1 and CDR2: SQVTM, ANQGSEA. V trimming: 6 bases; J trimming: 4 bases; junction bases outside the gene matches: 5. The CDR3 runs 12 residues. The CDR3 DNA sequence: TGCAGCGTGAACAGGGGCGGCACTGAAGCTTTCTTT. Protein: CSVNRGGTEAFF.

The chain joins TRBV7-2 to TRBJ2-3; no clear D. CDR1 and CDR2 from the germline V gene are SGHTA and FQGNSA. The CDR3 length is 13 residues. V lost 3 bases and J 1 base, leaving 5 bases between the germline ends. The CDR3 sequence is CASSFVRTDTQYF. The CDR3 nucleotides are TGTGCCAGCAGCTTCGTTCGCACAGATACGCAGTATTTT.

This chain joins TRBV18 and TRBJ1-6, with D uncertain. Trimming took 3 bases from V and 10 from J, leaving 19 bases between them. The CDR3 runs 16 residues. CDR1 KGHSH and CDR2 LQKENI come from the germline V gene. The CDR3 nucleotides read TGTGCCAGCTCACCTCAAGGGTCGCGGGTTGAGTCACCCCTCCACTTT. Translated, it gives CASSPQGSRVESPLHF.